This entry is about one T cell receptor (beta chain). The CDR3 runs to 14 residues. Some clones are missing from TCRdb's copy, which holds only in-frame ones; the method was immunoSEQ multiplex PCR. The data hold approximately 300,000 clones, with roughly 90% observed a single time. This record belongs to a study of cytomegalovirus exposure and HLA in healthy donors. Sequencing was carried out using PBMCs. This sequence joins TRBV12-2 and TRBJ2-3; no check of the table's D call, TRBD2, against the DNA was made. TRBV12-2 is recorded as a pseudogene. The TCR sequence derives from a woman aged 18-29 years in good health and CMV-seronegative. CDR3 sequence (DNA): TGTGCAAGTCGCATTACCTATTCCTGGGATACGCAGTATTTT. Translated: CASRITYSWDTQYF.